This T cell receptor (beta chain) is drawn from a study of vaccination and CD4 T cells after COVID-19. The wider study: Control wells got either CEFX epitopes, HIV-1 Nef peptides, or no peptide at all.

As to treatment: roughly 10-day PBMC culture with coronavirus spike peptide pools or control peptides (ViraFEST assay). Negative selection enriched CD4+ T cells from cultures at around ten days. The sample holds one count of this clonotype. Antigen unknown. The Oncomine TCR Beta short-read assay was applied to DNA of cultured CD4+ T cells. TCRdb independently ran MiXCR on the PCR reads; one entry per CDR3 protein. The sample has about 15,000 distinct CDR3 sequences; about 48% are singletons. After removal of 5 bases from V and 6 bases from J, the junction contained 8 bases not matched to a gene. This CDR3 has 15 residues.

The sample was CD4+ T cells from blood, cultured in vitro, taken before SARS-CoV-2 vaccination. The J gene is TRBJ1-2, the V gene TRBV12-3 or TRBV12-4, with 11 bases aligning to TRBD1. This TCR was sampled from a human donor who had recovered from COVID-19. CDR3 bases: TGTGCCAGCAGTGTGACCGGGACAGGGGGACATGGCTACACCTTC. It translates to CASSVTGTGGHGYTF.